One sample yielded the 16 T cell receptor beta chains listed below, sequenced in a study of OX40 agonist ivuxolimab in advanced cancers. The assay was immunoSEQ multiplex PCR, and TCRdb's table has in-frame clones only and misses some. Of more than 85,000 clones in the sample, less than 95% were seen once. This specimen consisted of CD4+ or CD8+ T cells sorted from blood, obtained in a trial of the OX40 agonist ivuxolimab. The receptors were sampled from an adult with an advanced solid tumor such as melanoma, head and neck, liver or kidney cancer.

The chain recombines TRBV28 with TRBJ1-3, with D hard to call. The CDR3 extends over 13 amino acids. From germline, CDR1 is MDHEN and CDR2 SYDVKM. V was cut by 5 bases and J by 2 bases, with 7 bases left in between. CDR3 region: CASSPPAGNTIYF. The CDR3 nucleotides read TGTGCCAGCAGTCCCCCAGCTGGAAACACCATATATTTT.

About this clone: Relative to the germline gene, one junction end is altered; a read error may explain this. The chain carries TRBV9 and TRBJ2-7, with TRBD2 matching 7 bases. Germline V gives CDR1 SGDLS, CDR2 YYNGEE. This CDR3 has 13 amino acids. The CDR3 nucleotides are TGTGTCAGCAGCGTAGCCTCGGGGGGTGAGCAGTACTTC. This sequence encodes CVSSVASGGEQYF.

CDR3 bases: TGCGCCAGCAGCCAAGATTGGACTAGCGGGGATGGACGCACAGATACGCAGTATTTT. Translation gives CASSQDWTSGDGRTDTQYF. The chain employs TRBV4-3 and TRBJ2-3, with 12 bases aligning to TRBD2. The CDR3 covers 19 residues. Germline V gene lookup returns CDR1 LGHNA and CDR2 YSLEER. V gave up 0 bases and J gave up 1 base; unmatched junction bases: 8.

The chain combines TRBV6-1 with TRBJ2-5; D gene ambiguous. Trimming removed 5 bases at V and 2 bases at J, with 9 bases between. Looked up from germline, CDR1 is MNHNS and CDR2 is SASEGT. CDR3 length: 13 residues. The CDR3 DNA reads TGTGCCAGCAGTAGGTACAGACAAGAGACCCAGTACTTC. Translation: CASSRYRQETQYF.

This clone occurred once. The chain joins TRBV4-3 to TRBJ2-3; the D is unclear. This CDR3 contains 13 residues. Per the germline V gene, CDR1 is LGHNA and CDR2 is YSLEER. V lost 2 bases and J lost 4, with 7 bases in between. CDR3 sequence (DNA): TGCGCCAGCAGCCAATCATTACCAGATACGCAGTATTTT. Protein product: CASSQSLPDTQYF.

This clone has a single count. The chain employs TRBV19 and TRBJ2-7; TRBD2 matches 11 bases. Trimming took 5 bases from V and 3 from J; bases not matched to a gene: 6. Per germline, CDR1 LNHDA and CDR2 SQIVND (reference sequence). There are 15 residues in the CDR3. The CDR3 DNA reads TGTGCCAGTAGTTGGAGACTAGCGGGGCGCTACGAGCAGTACTTC. It specifies CASSWRLAGRYEQYF.

The chain uses TRBV2 and TRBJ1-1; D is unclear. CDR3 length equals 13 residues. Deletions cut 7 bases from V and 0 bases from J, with 9 bases between. Germline V gene sequence: CDR1 SNHLY, CDR2 FYNNEI. In nucleotides, the CDR3 is TGTGCCAGCAACCGACCCATGAACACTGAAGCTTTCTTT. Translation gives CASNRPMNTEAFF.

The rearrangement uses TRBV10-2 and TRBJ2-2; tentative D call: TRBD2 (5 bases). Germline V gives CDR1 WSHSY, CDR2 SAAADI. This CDR3 contains 14 residues. V was shortened by 8 bases and J by 5 bases, with 15 bases between the two germline ends. The CDR3 bases are TGCGCCAGCCGGAAGGGTTGGGAGACCGGGGAGCTGTTTTTT. This codes for CASRKGWETGELFF.

The rearrangement joins TRBV11-2 to TRBJ2-7; TRBD2 matches at 11 bases. Germline V lookup: CDR1 SGHAT, CDR2 FQNNGV. The trim removed 3 bases at V and 1 base at J, leaving 5 bases unmatched. The length of the CDR3 is 16 residues. The CDR3 sequence: CASSFLGTSGSYEQYF. DNA of the CDR3: TGTGCCAGCAGCTTCCTAGGGACTAGCGGATCCTACGAGCAGTACTTC.

This sequence joins TRBV28 and TRBJ2-5; TRBD2 matches at 7 bases. The V and J ends lost 5 bases and 6 bases, in that order; junction bases with no gene match: 15. The germline CDR1 and CDR2 sequences are MDHEN and SYDVKM. This CDR3 is 16 amino acids long. CDR3 sequence: CASSISPLTSRKTQYF. The CDR3 DNA is TGTGCCAGCAGTATATCTCCGTTGACTAGCCGGAAGACCCAGTACTTC.

The chain carries TRBV7-9 and TRBJ2-4; D gene uncertain. Trimming removed 10 bases at V and 6 bases at J, with 13 bases between. Germline CDR1 reads SEHNR; CDR2 reads FQNEAQ (reference sequence). This CDR3 has 12 amino acids. CDR3 sequence reads: CATIGRRNIQYF. CDR3 coding DNA: TGTGCCACTATCGGTAGAAGAAACATTCAGTACTTC.

This sequence joins TRBV10-3 and TRBJ2-7, with D perhaps matching TRBD2 (6 bases). Per the germline V gene, CDR1 is ENHRY and CDR2 is SYGVKD. CDR3 size: 14 residues. The V end was cut by 1 base, the J end by 2 bases, with 9 bases between. CDR3 loop: CAISELRDAYEQYF. The CDR3, as DNA: TGTGCCATCAGTGAGTTGCGGGATGCCTACGAGCAGTACTTC.

This clone was observed a few times. The J gene is TRBJ1-4, the V gene TRBV27, with 8 positions matching TRBD1. With 3 bases clipped from V and 2 bases from J, the junction kept 2 bases outside the gene matches. The CDR3 has 15 residues. CDR1 MNHEY and CDR2 SMNVEV come from the germline V gene (reference sequence). CDR3 nucleotide sequence: TGTGCCAGCAGTTTTCGACAGGGGACTAATGAAAAACTGTTTTTT. Translation: CASSFRQGTNEKLFF. Combining the CDR3 with reference TRBV27 and TRBJ1-4 gives the whole variable domain EAQVTQNPRYLITVTGKKLTVTCSQNMNHEYMSWYRQDPGLGLRQIYYSMNVEVTDKGDVPEGYKVSRKEKRNFPLILESPSPNQTSLYFCASSFRQGTNEKLFFGSGTQLSVL.

The chain employs TRBV6-5 and TRBJ2-7, with TRBD1 matching 9 bases. Germline CDR1 MNHEY, CDR2 SVGAGI. V was clipped by 6 bases and J by 6 bases; unmatched bases: 9. This CDR3 comprises 14 residues. CDR3 coding DNA: TGTGCCAGCAGGCCGGGACAGGGTAACTCCGAGCAGTACTTC. Encoded protein: CASRPGQGNSEQYF.

This rearrangement joins TRBV18 to TRBJ2-7; 7 bases map to TRBD1. The germline CDR1 and CDR2 sequences are KGHSH and LQKENI. This CDR3 region has 13 residues. V gave up 3 bases and J gave up 3 bases; unmatched junction bases: 2. CDR3 DNA: TGTGCCAGCTCACCCCAGGGGGACTACGAGCAGTACTTC. The encoded protein is CASSPQGDYEQYF.

The chain recombines TRBV5-4 with TRBJ1-2; weak D call: TRBD1 (6 bases). Deletions cut 3 bases from V and 4 bases from J, with 13 bases between. CDR1 is SGHNT, CDR2 YYREEE, per germline (reference sequence). This CDR3 is built from 14 residues. The CDR3, as DNA: TGTGCCAGCAGCTCAGGGGTTACGGGCTATGGCTACACCTTC. Amino acid sequence: CASSSGVTGYGYTF.